The text below deals with one T cell receptor beta chain. Its antigen is unknown. The source of the sample is a study of blood T cells in healthy people across ages. The V gene lost 5 bases and the J gene lost 8 bases, with 28 bases spanning the gap. Germline V CDR1 and CDR2: MNHEY, SVGEGT. This CDR3 region has 18 residues. Isolation recovered at least 6 million PBMCs from every sample. Through a sample-barcoded 5' primer and a J-beta primer mix, a second PCR was run for about 6 to 11 cycles. Every molecule of cDNA carried a tag from a template-switch adaptor with 12 random nucleotides. TCRdb passed the 5' RACE reads through MiXCR, listing each CDR3 protein once. The sample records around 1,500,000 distinct CDR3 sequences, approximately 30% being singletons. General study findings and limits: The study could not conclusively compare naive and antigen-experienced cells, given its unsorted PBMCs. Greater diversity and more naive CD4+ cells were seen in long-lived donors than in aged donors.

This chain joins TRBV6-2 or TRBV6-3 and TRBJ2-1, with D possibly being TRBD2 (6 bases). Sample: blood. The receptor was isolated from a woman between 25 and 40 years old in good health. The CDR3 DNA reads TGTGCCAGCAGTGAGATCCTGGGGGGAGCCGCTCGCTCCTATGAGCAGTTCTTC. It yields the protein CASSEILGGAARSYEQFF.